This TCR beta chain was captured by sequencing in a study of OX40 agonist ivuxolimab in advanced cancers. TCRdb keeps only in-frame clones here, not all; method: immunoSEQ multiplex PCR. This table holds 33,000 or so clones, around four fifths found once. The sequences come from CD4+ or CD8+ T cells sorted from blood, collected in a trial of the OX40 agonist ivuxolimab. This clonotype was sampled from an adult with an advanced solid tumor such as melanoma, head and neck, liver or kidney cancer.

The CDR3 spells CASSPLGQGLGEQYF. The CDR3 DNA is TGTGCCAGCTCACCTCTCGGACAGGGTCTTGGCGAGCAGTACTTC. The chain is built from TRBV18 and TRBJ2-7; 8 bases are shared with TRBD1. Looked up from germline, CDR1 is KGHSH and CDR2 is LQKENI. CDR3 length: 15 amino acids. The V gene end was trimmed by 3 bases and the J gene end by 6 bases; junction bases not matched to a gene: 10.